This T cell receptor beta chain is from a study of shared clonotypes between healthy human individuals. Study-level points and caveats: An anticipated effect of sequencing depth on clonotype sharing among donors was recognized. What naive subsets generally showed was a larger estimated richness than memory subsets showed.

V was trimmed by 0 bases and J by 5 bases, leaving 7 bases between them. The CDR3 is 13 residues long. The germline CDR1 and CDR2 sequences are SGHDN and FVKESK. It was into CD45RA+ naive and CD45RA-negative memory subsets that the CD4+ cells were split. Replicate PCRs run on sorted subsets employed around 200 ng DNA, 25,000 to 35,000 T cell genomes. Only in-frame clones appear in the TCRdb table, and some are missing; sequencing was by immunoSEQ multiplex PCR. The sample has some 2,500,000 clones; around 92% are singletons. A note on this clone: Its antigen is undetermined. Additional DNA sequences in this sample encode the identical CDR3.

This chain links TRBV14 with TRBJ2-5; D remains unclear. The sequence derives from a man aged 18 to 30 in good health. Some clones in this sample may be carry-over from other donors' samples. The sequenced material came from naive CD4+ T cells from PBMCs. Subset indicated: CD45RA+ positively selected. The CDR3: CASSQDLRETQYF. The CDR3 region has the DNA TGTGCCAGCAGCCAAGATTTACGGGAGACCCAGTACTTC.